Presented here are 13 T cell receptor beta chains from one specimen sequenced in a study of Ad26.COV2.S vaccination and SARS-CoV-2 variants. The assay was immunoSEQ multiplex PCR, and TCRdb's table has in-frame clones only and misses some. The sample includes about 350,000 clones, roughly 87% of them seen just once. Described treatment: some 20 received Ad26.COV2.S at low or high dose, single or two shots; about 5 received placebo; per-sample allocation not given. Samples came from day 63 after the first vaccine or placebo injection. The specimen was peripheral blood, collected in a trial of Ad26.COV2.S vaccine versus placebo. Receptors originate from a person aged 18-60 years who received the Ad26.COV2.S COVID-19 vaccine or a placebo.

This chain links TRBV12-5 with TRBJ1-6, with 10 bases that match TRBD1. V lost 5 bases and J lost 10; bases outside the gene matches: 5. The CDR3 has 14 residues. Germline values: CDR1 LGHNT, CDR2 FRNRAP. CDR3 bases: TGTGCTAGTGGTCCGCCGGGACAGGGGTCACCCCTCCACTTT. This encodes CASGPPGQGSPLHF.

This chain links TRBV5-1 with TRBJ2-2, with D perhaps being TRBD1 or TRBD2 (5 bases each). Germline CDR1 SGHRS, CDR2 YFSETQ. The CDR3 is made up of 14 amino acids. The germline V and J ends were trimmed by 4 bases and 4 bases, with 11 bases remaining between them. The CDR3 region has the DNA TGCGCCAGCAGCCCACGGGACCCCACCGGGGAGCTGTTTTTT. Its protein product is CASSPRDPTGELFF. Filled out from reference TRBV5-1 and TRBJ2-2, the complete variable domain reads KAGVTQTPRYLIKTRGQQVTLSCSPISGHRSVSWYQQTPGQGLQFLFEYFSETQRNKGNFPGRFSGRQFSNSRSEMNVSTLELGDSALYLCASSPRDPTGELFFGEGSRLTVL.

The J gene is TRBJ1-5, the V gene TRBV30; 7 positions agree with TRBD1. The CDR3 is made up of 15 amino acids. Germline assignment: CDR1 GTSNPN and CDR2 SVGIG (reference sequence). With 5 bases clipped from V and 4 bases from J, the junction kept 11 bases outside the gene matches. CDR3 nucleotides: TGTGCCTGGGCCGACTCGGGACAGCCGAATCAGCCCCAGCATTTT. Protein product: CAWADSGQPNQPQHF. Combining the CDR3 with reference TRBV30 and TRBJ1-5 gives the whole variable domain SQTIHQWPATLVQPVGSPLSLECTVEGTSNPNLYWYRQAAGRGLQLLFYSVGIGQISSEVPQNLSASRPQDRQFILSSKKLLLSDSGFYLCAWADSGQPNQPQHFGDGTRLSIL.

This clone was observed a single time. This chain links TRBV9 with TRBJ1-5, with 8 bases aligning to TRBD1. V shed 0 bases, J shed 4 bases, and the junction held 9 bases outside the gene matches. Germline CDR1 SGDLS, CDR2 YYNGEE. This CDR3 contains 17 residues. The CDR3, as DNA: TGTGCCAGCAGCGTAGGAATAGGGACAGGCAGTAATCAGCCCCAGCATTTT. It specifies CASSVGIGTGSNQPQHF.

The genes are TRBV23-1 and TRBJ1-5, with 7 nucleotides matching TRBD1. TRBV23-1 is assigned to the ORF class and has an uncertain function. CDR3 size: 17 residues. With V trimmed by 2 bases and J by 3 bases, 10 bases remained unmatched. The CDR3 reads CASSQTRGQAPNQPQHF. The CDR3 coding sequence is TGCGCCAGCAGTCAAACAAGAGGACAGGCACCCAATCAGCCCCAGCATTTT.

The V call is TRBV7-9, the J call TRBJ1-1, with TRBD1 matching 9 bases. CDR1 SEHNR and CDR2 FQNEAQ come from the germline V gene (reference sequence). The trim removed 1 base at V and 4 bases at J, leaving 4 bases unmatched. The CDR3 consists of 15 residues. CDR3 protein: CASSLDRQGGTEAFF. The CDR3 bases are TGTGCCAGCAGCTTAGACCGACAGGGGGGCACTGAAGCTTTCTTT.

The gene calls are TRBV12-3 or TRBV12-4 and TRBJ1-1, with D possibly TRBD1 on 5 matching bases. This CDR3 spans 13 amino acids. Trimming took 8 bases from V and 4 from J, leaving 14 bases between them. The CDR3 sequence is CASLLRDGTEAFF. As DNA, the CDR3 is TGTGCCAGCCTCTTGAGGGACGGCACTGAAGCTTTCTTT.

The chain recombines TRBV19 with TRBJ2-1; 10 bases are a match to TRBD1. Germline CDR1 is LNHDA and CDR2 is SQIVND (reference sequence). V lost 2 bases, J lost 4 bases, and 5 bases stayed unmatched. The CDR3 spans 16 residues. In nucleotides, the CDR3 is TGTGCCAGTAGTATACCTGGGACAGGGGTTTACAATGAGCAGTTCTTC. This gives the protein CASSIPGTGVYNEQFF.

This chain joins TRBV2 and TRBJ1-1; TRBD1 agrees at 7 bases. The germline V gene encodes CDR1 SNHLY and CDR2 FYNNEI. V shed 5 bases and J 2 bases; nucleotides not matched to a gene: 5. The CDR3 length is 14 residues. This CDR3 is CASSSGTDNTEAFF. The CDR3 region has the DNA TGTGCCAGCAGTTCTGGGACAGATAACACTGAAGCTTTCTTT.

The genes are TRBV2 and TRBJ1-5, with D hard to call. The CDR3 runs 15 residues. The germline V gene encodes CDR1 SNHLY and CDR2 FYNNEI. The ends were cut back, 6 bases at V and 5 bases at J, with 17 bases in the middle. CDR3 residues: CASRLEAGQHQPQHF. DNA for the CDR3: TGTGCCAGCAGATTGGAGGCAGGTCAACATCAGCCCCAGCATTTT. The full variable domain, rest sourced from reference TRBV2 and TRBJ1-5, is EPEVTQTPSHQVTQMGQEVILRCVPISNHLYFYWYRQILGQKVEFLVSFYNNEISEKSEIFDDQFSVERPDGSNFTLKIRSTKLEDSAMYFCASRLEAGQHQPQHFGDGTRLSIL.

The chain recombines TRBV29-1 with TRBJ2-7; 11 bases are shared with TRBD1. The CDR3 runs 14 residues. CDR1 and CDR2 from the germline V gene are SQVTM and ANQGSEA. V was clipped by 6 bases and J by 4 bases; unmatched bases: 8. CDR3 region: CSVRGTGGRYEQYF. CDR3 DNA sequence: TGCAGCGTCCGGGGGACAGGGGGACGGTACGAGCAGTACTTC.

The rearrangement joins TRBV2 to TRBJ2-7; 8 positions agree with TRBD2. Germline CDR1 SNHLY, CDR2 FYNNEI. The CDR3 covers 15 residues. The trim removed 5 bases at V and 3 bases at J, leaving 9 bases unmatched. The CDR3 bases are TGTGCCAGCAGTTTCCAAGCGGGGGCGGTCTACGAGCAGTACTTC. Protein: CASSFQAGAVYEQYF.

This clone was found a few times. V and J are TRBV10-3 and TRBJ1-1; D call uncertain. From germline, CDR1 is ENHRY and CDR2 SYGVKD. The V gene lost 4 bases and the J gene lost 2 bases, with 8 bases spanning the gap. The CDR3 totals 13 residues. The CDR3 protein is CAISVDRNTEAFF. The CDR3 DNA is TGTGCCATCAGTGTAGATAGAAACACTGAAGCTTTCTTT.